These T cell receptor beta chains were read from a single sample in a study of shared clonotypes between healthy human individuals. Sequenced by immunoSEQ multiplex PCR; TCRdb stores in-frame clones only, minus some. The sample contains about 1.5 million clones, 95% to 99% of which appear only once. The sequencing sample was made of naive CD4+ T cells sorted from blood. The receptors were sampled from a young man in good health. The CDR3 runs from the conserved cysteine through the conserved F or W. A D gene is named only where the DNA matches it firmly. Size is stated for part of the rows, as once, few or many counts, or as a class when the clone is expanded.

d_gene | abundance | j_gene | v_gene | len | CDR3nt | CDR3aa
- | once | TRBJ1-2 | TRBV10-3 | 14 | TGTGCCATCAGCTCCCCAGGGGCTGACTATGGCTACACCTTC | CAISSPGADYGYTF
- | - | TRBJ2-1 | TRBV5-1 | 13 | TGCGCCAGCACAACGGGAGCTAACAATGAGCAGTTCTTC | CASTTGANNEQFF
- | - | TRBJ2-2 | TRBV11-3 | 14 | TGTGCCAGCAGCCCTAAGATAAACACCGGGGAGCTGTTTTTT | CASSPKINTGELFF
TRBD1 | - | TRBJ1-1 | TRBV27 | 17 | TGTGCCAGCAGCACACTACTCTGGACAGGGGGGAACACTGAAGCTTTCTTT | CASSTLLWTGGNTEAFF
- | - | TRBJ2-7 | TRBV28 | 14 | TGTGCCAGCAGTTTAGCCGGGCAGGGGTACGAGCAGTACTTC | CASSLAGQGYEQYF
- | - | TRBJ2-7 | TRBV6-1 | 13 | TGTGCCAGCAGGCGGACGGACTACTACGAGCAGTACTTC | CASRRTDYYEQYF
TRBD1 | - | TRBJ2-7 | TRBV6-6 | 14 | TGTGCCAGCAGTTACCCCGACAGGGTCGACGAGCAGTACTTC | CASSYPDRVDEQYF
- | - | TRBJ2-2 | TRBV28 | 12 | TGTGCCACGGACAGTAACACCGGGGAGCTGTTTTTT | CATDSNTGELFF
- | - | TRBJ2-7 | TRBV18 | 13 | TGTGCCAGCTCACCACCAGGGGGAGACGAGCAGTACTTC | CASSPPGGDEQYF
- | - | TRBJ2-7 | TRBV9 | 14 | TGTGCCAGCAGCGTACGGATGAACTCCTACGAGCAGTACTTC | CASSVRMNSYEQYF
TRBD2 | - | TRBJ2-7 | TRBV9 | 16 | TGTGCCAGCAGCCCCCTGGGACTAGCCACCTCCTACGAGCAGTACTTC | CASSPLGLATSYEQYF
TRBD2 | - | TRBJ2-1 | TRBV25-1 | 18 | TGTGCCAGCAGTGAATGGCTAGCGGGGGTAAGCTCCTACAATGAGCAGTTCTTC | CASSEWLAGVSSYNEQFF
- | - | TRBJ2-1 | TRBV7-7 | 13 | TGTGCTAGCAGCGCCGGACAAGTCAATGAGCAGTTCTTC | CASSAGQVNEQFF
- | - | TRBJ1-2 | TRBV7-3 | 12 | TGTGCCAGCAGCCCCGACAATAATGGCTACACCTTC | CASSPDNNGYTF
- | - | TRBJ2-7 | TRBV4-3 | 13 | TGCGCCAGCAGCCAACAGACAGGCTACGAGCAGTACTTC | CASSQQTGYEQYF
- | - | TRBJ2-1 | TRBV4-3 | 13 | TGCGCCAGCAGCCAAGGGCCCTACAATGAGCAGTTCTTC | CASSQGPYNEQFF
- | - | TRBJ2-7 | TRBV7-9 | 14 | TGTGCCAGCAGTCTTGAGGGGACCAGCTACGAGCAGTACTTC | CASSLEGTSYEQYF
- | few | TRBJ1-5 | TRBV5-1 | 14 | TGCGCCAGCAGCTTGGGTCCTAGCAATCAGCCCCAGCATTTT | CASSLGPSNQPQHF
TRBD2 | - | TRBJ2-1 | TRBV11-3 | 17 | TGTGCCAGCAGCTCCGCGCGATTTGCCGGGAGGGAGAGTGTGCAGTTCTTC | CASSSARFAGRESVQFF
- | once | TRBJ2-7 | TRBV6-1 | 12 | TGTGCCAGCAGCCCCAGGGTCTACGAGCAGTACTTC | CASSPRVYEQYF
TRBD2 | - | TRBJ2-1 | TRBV5-5 | 15 | TGTGCCAGCAGCGGTAGCGGGACGAGCTACAATGAGCAGTTCTTC | CASSGSGTSYNEQFF
- | - | TRBJ2-5 | TRBV7-2 | 13 | TGTGCCAGCAGCTTAAGGGTCTTGGGAGGCCAGTACTTC | CASSLRVLGGQYF
- | - | TRBJ1-2 | TRBV28 | 14 | TGTGCCAGCAGTTTATACTCAGGGGAGAATGGCTACACCTTC | CASSLYSGENGYTF
- | - | TRBJ1-2 | TRBV19 | 15 | TGTGCCAGTACTAGCGAAGCCCGCCAGCGTCGAGGCTACACCTTC | CASTSEARQRRGYTF
- | - | TRBJ1-1 | TRBV19 | 12 | TGTGCCAGTCAGAAACGAAACACTGAAGCTTTCTTT | CASQKRNTEAFF
- | - | TRBJ1-5 | TRBV2 | 16 | TGTGCCAGCAGTGAAAGGGCTTACGGGGGAGGTCAGCCCCAGCATTTT | CASSERAYGGGQPQHF
TRBD2 | once | TRBJ2-3 | TRBV29-1 | 15 | TGCAGCGTTGAGACGGGACTAGCGGGAGAAGATACGCAGTATTTT | CSVETGLAGEDTQYF
- | - | TRBJ1-2 | TRBV5-1 | 16 | TGCGCCAGCAGCTTGGCGCCTAAACAGGTGGCCGATGGCTACACCTTC | CASSLAPKQVADGYTF
- | - | TRBJ1-2 | TRBV28 | 14 | TGTGCCAGCAGCCCCGAACCCATACGTGGGAAGTACACCTTC | CASSPEPIRGKYTF
TRBD1 | few | TRBJ2-7 | TRBV5-1 | 14 | TGCGCCAGCAGCCGGGACAGCCAAACCTACGAGCAGTACTTC | CASSRDSQTYEQYF
- | - | TRBJ1-2 | TRBV10-1 | 16 | TGCGCCAGCAGTGAGACTAGGGCAGGACTCCCCGCTGGCTACACCTTC | CASSETRAGLPAGYTF
- | once | TRBJ1-1 | TRBV29-1 | 13 | TGCAGCGGTAGTACGGGGCCGGGCACTGAAGCTTTCTTT | CSGSTGPGTEAFF
TRBD2 | - | TRBJ2-7 | TRBV6-1 | 14 | TGTGCCAGCAGCGGACTAGCGGGCCCCTACGAGCAGTACTTC | CASSGLAGPYEQYF
- | - | TRBJ2-1 | TRBV6-1 | 14 | TGTGCCAGCACCCGCGGTAGGGCGATAGATGAGCAGTTCTTC | CASTRGRAIDEQFF
- | - | TRBJ1-5 | TRBV28 | 12 | TGTGCCAGCAGTTTGTCAGGGCAGCCCCAGCATTTT | CASSLSGQPQHF
- | - | TRBJ2-7 | TRBV5-5 | 16 | TGTGCCAGCAGCTTGATCGGGGCCATAAGCTCCTACGAGCAGTACTTC | CASSLIGAISSYEQYF
- | - | TRBJ1-1 | TRBV7-9 | 14 | TGTGCCAGCAGCTTAGCGGGTTCCAACACTGAAGCTTTCTTT | CASSLAGSNTEAFF
- | - | TRBJ2-1 | TRBV10-1 | 12 | TGCGCCAGCAGTGAAGGCTGGCGGGAGCAGTTCTTC | CASSEGWREQFF
- | - | TRBJ2-7 | TRBV15 | 13 | TGTGCCACCAGTGAAGGGACTTCCGTCGAGCAGTACTTC | CATSEGTSVEQYF
TRBD2 | - | TRBJ2-7 | TRBV10-2 | 16 | TGCGCCAGCAGTGAGTCCCGACTAGCGGGAGGGACCGAGCAGTACTTC | CASSESRLAGGTEQYF
TRBD1 | - | TRBJ1-1 | TRBV7-6 | 17 | TGTGCCAGCAGCTTAGGCGCCAGGGGGGACGGGAACACTGAAGCTTTCTTT | CASSLGARGDGNTEAFF
- | - | TRBJ2-7 | TRBV15 | 13 | TGTGCCACCAGCAGAGCGGACCTTTACGAGCAGTACTTC | CATSRADLYEQYF
TRBD1 | - | TRBJ2-3 | TRBV4-1 | 17 | TGCGCCAGCAGCCTTGAAACCGGGACAGGGGAAGTCAGGGCGCAGTATTTT | CASSLETGTGEVRAQYF
TRBD2 | - | TRBJ2-7 | TRBV9 | 18 | TGTGCCAGCAGCGAGGGCCCCACTACTAGCGGGAGCTCCTACGAGCAGTACTTC | CASSEGPTTSGSSYEQYF
- | - | TRBJ2-1 | TRBV19 | 13 | TGTGCCAGCGGAACGGGACGGCACAATGAGCAGTTCTTC | CASGTGRHNEQFF
- | - | TRBJ2-7 | TRBV5-6 | 14 | TGTGCCAGCAGCCGGCTCCCCAGTTCCTACGAGCAGTACTTC | CASSRLPSSYEQYF
TRBD1 | - | TRBJ1-1 | TRBV7-6 | 15 | TGTGCCAGCAGCAAGGGACAGTTACTCAACACTGAAGCTTTCTTT | CASSKGQLLNTEAFF
- | - | TRBJ2-2 | TRBV19 | 15 | TGTGCCAGTAGTAGGTTCGTGGGGAACACCGGGGAGCTGTTTTTT | CASSRFVGNTGELFF
- | - | TRBJ2-3 | TRBV30 | 13 | TGTGCCTGGAGCGGGCCAACCACAGATACGCAGTATTTT | CAWSGPTTDTQYF
- | - | TRBJ1-2 | TRBV30 | 13 | TGTGCCTGGAGCGAGGAGACAGGAAATGGCTACACCTTC | CAWSEETGNGYTF
- | - | TRBJ2-7 | TRBV18 | 15 | TGTGCCAGCTCACCCGAGGACGGAAGATCCTACGAGCAGTACTTC | CASSPEDGRSYEQYF
- | - | TRBJ2-1 | TRBV11-2 | 15 | TGTGCCAGCAGCACTCGACAGGCTAATGGGAATGAGCAGTTCTTC | CASSTRQANGNEQFF
TRBD1 | - | TRBJ2-3 | TRBV9 | 16 | TGTGCCAGCAGCGTAGCTATGACAGGGGTCACAGATACGCAGTATTTT | CASSVAMTGVTDTQYF